Listed below are T cell receptor beta chains from one sample, sequenced in a study of graft-versus-host responses after intestinal transplantation. Some clones are missing from TCRdb's copy, which holds only in-frame ones; the method was immunoSEQ multiplex PCR. The sample lists about 100,000 clones; about 88% were seen once. These receptors have no known antigen. The sequencing used unstimulated CD4+ T cells sorted from spleen or lymph node cells, collected before transplant. The receptor set was obtained from a human donor who was the organ donor for an intestinal transplant. The CDR3 runs from the conserved cysteine through the conserved F or W. A D gene is named only where the DNA matches it firmly. Clone size is not always given. Where it is, it says once, few, many or a class for expanded clones.

cdr3_length	clone_size	v_call	d_call	j_call	cdr3_nt	cdr3_aa
15	NA	TRBV7-9	TRBD1	TRBJ1-1	TGTGCCAGCAGCCGCCAGACAGGGATGAACACTGAAGCTTTCTTT	CASSRQTGMNTEAFF
15	NA	TRBV4-1	TRBD2	TRBJ2-5	TGCGCCAGCAGCCAAGGGGAGGGGTACCAAGAGACCCAGTACTTC	CASSQGEGYQETQYF
16	NA	TRBV18	NA	TRBJ2-6	TGTGCCAGCTCACCACCGTCATTCTCTGGGGCCAACGTCCTGACTTTC	CASSPPSFSGANVLTF
14	NA	TRBV30	NA	TRBJ1-6	TGTGCCTTCGGGGGAAGGCTTTCAAATTCACCCCTCCACTTT	CAFGGRLSNSPLHF
15	NA	TRBV28	NA	TRBJ1-2	TGTGCCAGCAGTTCCTTACCCGACAGGCACTATGGCTACACCTTC	CASSSLPDRHYGYTF
15	once	TRBV25-1	NA	TRBJ2-7	TGTGCCAGCAGTGAATCAGGCAGGGGAAACTACGAGCAGTACTTC	CASSESGRGNYEQYF
13	NA	TRBV5-1	NA	TRBJ1-1	TGCGCCAGCAGCCCGGGGGGGACCACTGAAGCTTTCTTT	CASSPGGTTEAFF
15	NA	TRBV18	TRBD1	TRBJ2-3	TGTGCCAGCTCATTGGACAGGGTCTTGACAGATACGCAGTATTTT	CASSLDRVLTDTQYF
18	NA	TRBV5-1	TRBD1	TRBJ2-7	TGCGCCAGCAGCCGACTTGGGACAGGGGGTCTCACTCCCTACGAGCAGTACTTC	CASSRLGTGGLTPYEQYF
15	NA	TRBV28	NA	TRBJ1-1	TGTGCCAGCACCTCATATCCGGGTCTAACCACTGAAGCTTTCTTT	CASTSYPGLTTEAFF
14	NA	TRBV6-1	NA	TRBJ2-7	TGTGCCAGCAGCCCTGCCGGGCCCATCTACGAGCAGTACTTC	CASSPAGPIYEQYF
15	NA	TRBV19	NA	TRBJ1-6	TGTGCCAGTAGTACCCGTGGGGGGCTGGATTCACCCCTCCACTTT	CASSTRGGLDSPLHF
13	NA	TRBV9	NA	TRBJ1-1	TGTGCCAGCAGCGGGGGACACCTCACTGAAGCTTTCTTT	CASSGGHLTEAFF
16	NA	TRBV2	NA	TRBJ2-5	TGTGCCAGCAGTGATAGGGACCCCAGAACGCAAGAGACCCAGTACTTC	CASSDRDPRTQETQYF
16	NA	TRBV5-4	NA	TRBJ2-1	TGTGCCAGCAGCTTCTCAGGGGTCGGTCACTACAATGAGCAGTTCTTC	CASSFSGVGHYNEQFF